These T cell receptor beta chains were read from a single sample in a study of beta chain features in type 1 diabetes. Using immunoSEQ multiplex PCR, the repertoire was profiled, and TCRdb retains in-frame clones only, with some absent. The sample carries around 150,000 clones, roughly 9% recorded once. Sequencing was carried out using central memory CD4+ T cells from blood. The receptors were sampled from a woman aged 25-40 years with type 1 diabetes. The CDR3 runs from the conserved cysteine through the conserved F or W. The order of the fields is D gene, J gene, V gene, clone size, CDR3 protein, CDR3 DNA. D genes are given only for firm matches. The size entry is marked missing in some rows and otherwise reads once, few, many or a size class.

d_call: TRBD2
j_call: TRBJ2-3
v_call: TRBV5-4
clone_size: few
cdr3_aa: CASSLRLAGGRGTDTQYF
cdr3_nt: TGTGCCAGCAGCTTAAGACTAGCGGGAGGGCGGGGCACAGATACGCAGTATTTT

d_call: TRBD2
j_call: TRBJ2-3
v_call: TRBV19
clone_size: few
cdr3_aa: CASSIGLAGDGDTQYF
cdr3_nt: TGTGCCAGTAGTATAGGGCTAGCGGGAGACGGCGATACGCAGTATTTT

d_call: TRBD2
j_call: TRBJ2-5
v_call: TRBV7-9
clone_size: few
cdr3_aa: CASSQGTSGMETQYF
cdr3_nt: TGTGCCAGCAGCCAAGGGACTAGCGGGATGGAGACCCAGTACTTC

d_call: NA
j_call: TRBJ2-7
v_call: TRBV11-2
clone_size: NA
cdr3_aa: CASSLGWRIGEQYF
cdr3_nt: TGTGCCAGCAGCCTCGGTTGGAGGATCGGAGAGCAGTACTTC

d_call: TRBD1
j_call: TRBJ1-1
v_call: TRBV28
clone_size: NA
cdr3_aa: CASSSYTGGTEAFF
cdr3_nt: TGTGCCAGCAGTTCTTATACAGGGGGCACTGAAGCTTTCTTT

d_call: NA
j_call: TRBJ1-1
v_call: TRBV5-1
clone_size: few
cdr3_aa: CASSPRDPSNTEAFF
cdr3_nt: TGCGCCAGCAGCCCCAGGGATCCGTCGAACACTGAAGCTTTCTTT

d_call: NA
j_call: TRBJ2-7
v_call: TRBV10-3
clone_size: NA
cdr3_aa: CAISGESYEQYF
cdr3_nt: TGTGCCATCAGCGGGGAGTCCTACGAGCAGTACTTC

d_call: TRBD2
j_call: TRBJ2-3
v_call: TRBV5-1
clone_size: few
cdr3_aa: CASSWTGTSGTDTQYF
cdr3_nt: TGCGCCAGCAGCTGGACAGGGACTAGCGGCACAGATACGCAGTATTTT

d_call: TRBD2
j_call: TRBJ2-1
v_call: TRBV11-2
clone_size: few
cdr3_aa: CASSLWTSGSDEQFF
cdr3_nt: TGTGCCAGCAGCCTTTGGACTAGCGGGAGTGATGAGCAGTTCTTC

d_call: NA
j_call: TRBJ2-4
v_call: TRBV5-1
clone_size: NA
cdr3_aa: CASSLGGEAKNIQYF
cdr3_nt: TGCGCCAGCAGCTTGGGTGGGGAGGCCAAAAACATTCAGTACTTC

d_call: NA
j_call: TRBJ1-2
v_call: TRBV12-5
clone_size: few
cdr3_aa: CASGFSGGYGYTF
cdr3_nt: TGTGCTAGTGGTTTCTCCGGGGGCTATGGCTACACCTTC

d_call: TRBD1
j_call: TRBJ1-2
v_call: TRBV7-9
clone_size: NA
cdr3_aa: CASSAGQGVHYGYTF
cdr3_nt: TGTGCCAGCAGCGCGGGACAGGGGGTTCACTATGGCTACACCTTC

d_call: NA
j_call: TRBJ2-2
v_call: TRBV7-8
clone_size: NA
cdr3_aa: CASSLGQAGELFF
cdr3_nt: TGTGCCAGCAGCTTAGGACAGGCCGGGGAGCTGTTTTTT

d_call: TRBD1
j_call: TRBJ2-7
v_call: TRBV5-6
clone_size: NA
cdr3_aa: CASSPRWTGLYEQYF
cdr3_nt: TGTGCCAGCAGCCCGAGGTGGACAGGTCTATACGAGCAGTACTTC

d_call: NA
j_call: TRBJ2-5
v_call: TRBV5-1
clone_size: few
cdr3_aa: CASSLGAGQETQYF
cdr3_nt: TGCGCCAGCAGCTTGGGGGCAGGGCAAGAGACCCAGTACTTC

d_call: NA
j_call: TRBJ1-4
v_call: TRBV7-8
clone_size: few
cdr3_aa: CASSLGTVEKLFF
cdr3_nt: TGTGCCAGCAGCTTAGGGACAGTTGAAAAACTGTTTTTT

d_call: NA
j_call: TRBJ1-4
v_call: TRBV7-2
clone_size: NA
cdr3_aa: CASSRDGQGIGEKLFF
cdr3_nt: TGTGCCAGCAGCCGAGACGGCCAGGGTATCGGTGAAAAACTGTTTTTT

d_call: TRBD2
j_call: TRBJ2-7
v_call: TRBV27
clone_size: many
cdr3_aa: CASSFLSGAGGRNEQYF
cdr3_nt: TGTGCCAGCAGTTTCCTCTCGGGAGCGGGAGGAAGGAACGAGCAGTACTTC

d_call: TRBD1
j_call: TRBJ1-5
v_call: TRBV7-2
clone_size: few
cdr3_aa: CASNLQGGNQPQHF
cdr3_nt: TGTGCCAGCAATCTACAGGGGGGCAATCAGCCCCAGCATTTT

d_call: NA
j_call: TRBJ2-1
v_call: TRBV10-3
clone_size: many
cdr3_aa: CAIRGGLYNEQFF
cdr3_nt: TGTGCCATCAGGGGGGGACTCTACAATGAGCAGTTCTTC

d_call: TRBD1
j_call: TRBJ2-7
v_call: TRBV5-4
clone_size: NA
cdr3_aa: CASSPGGQGGEQYF
cdr3_nt: TGTGCCAGCAGCCCGGGCGGACAGGGCGGCGAGCAGTACTTC

d_call: TRBD2
j_call: TRBJ2-7
v_call: TRBV6-6
clone_size: NA
cdr3_aa: CATNGLASYEQYF
cdr3_nt: TGTGCCACCAATGGACTAGCCTCCTACGAGCAGTACTTC

d_call: NA
j_call: TRBJ2-1
v_call: TRBV19
clone_size: NA
cdr3_aa: CASRSGQHNEQFF
cdr3_nt: TGTGCCAGTAGAAGTGGACAGCACAATGAGCAGTTCTTC

d_call: NA
j_call: TRBJ2-6
v_call: TRBV9
clone_size: NA
cdr3_aa: CASSVAGSEGSGANVLTF
cdr3_nt: TGTGCCAGCAGCGTAGCGGGCTCAGAGGGCTCTGGGGCCAACGTCCTGACTTTC

d_call: NA
j_call: TRBJ2-7
v_call: TRBV9
clone_size: few
cdr3_aa: CASSPLTSVEQYF
cdr3_nt: TGTGCCAGCAGCCCGCTAACTAGTGTCGAGCAGTACTTC

d_call: TRBD2
j_call: TRBJ2-1
v_call: TRBV18
clone_size: NA
cdr3_aa: CASSPSSGEGEQFF
cdr3_nt: TGTGCCAGCTCACCGTCTAGCGGGGAGGGTGAGCAGTTCTTC

d_call: TRBD1
j_call: TRBJ1-1
v_call: TRBV19
clone_size: NA
cdr3_aa: CASSMRQGALSEAFF
cdr3_nt: TGTGCCAGTAGTATGCGCCAGGGGGCGCTTAGTGAAGCTTTCTTT

d_call: NA
j_call: TRBJ1-2
v_call: TRBV7-9
clone_size: NA
cdr3_aa: CASSPGQLYGYTF
cdr3_nt: TGTGCCAGCAGCCCTGGACAGCTGTATGGCTACACCTTC

d_call: NA
j_call: TRBJ1-1
v_call: TRBV7-9
clone_size: few
cdr3_aa: CASSHTGGGITEAFF
cdr3_nt: TGTGCCAGCAGCCATACAGGTGGAGGGATCACTGAAGCTTTCTTT

d_call: NA
j_call: TRBJ1-5
v_call: TRBV2
clone_size: few
cdr3_aa: CASRLQGDSNQPQHF
cdr3_nt: TGTGCCAGCAGGTTACAGGGAGATAGCAATCAGCCCCAGCATTTT

d_call: TRBD1
j_call: TRBJ1-2
v_call: TRBV7-2
clone_size: NA
cdr3_aa: CASSSPDRANYGYTF
cdr3_nt: TGTGCCAGCAGCTCGCCAGACAGGGCCAACTATGGCTACACCTTC

d_call: NA
j_call: TRBJ2-6
v_call: TRBV27
clone_size: NA
cdr3_aa: CASSLNPSSGANVLTF
cdr3_nt: TGTGCCAGCAGTTTAAACCCCAGCTCTGGGGCCAACGTCCTGACTTTC

d_call: TRBD1
j_call: TRBJ2-5
v_call: TRBV7-2
clone_size: NA
cdr3_aa: CASSGQGLSETQYF
cdr3_nt: TGTGCCAGCAGCGGACAGGGCCTTAGCGAGACCCAGTACTTC

d_call: NA
j_call: TRBJ2-7
v_call: TRBV11-2
clone_size: few
cdr3_aa: CASSEPLDSRQYF
cdr3_nt: TGTGCCAGCAGCGAACCGCTGGACAGCCGGCAGTACTTC

d_call: NA
j_call: TRBJ2-2
v_call: TRBV10-3
clone_size: NA
cdr3_aa: CAITNGDTQGGELFF
cdr3_nt: TGTGCCATCACCAACGGGGACACCCAGGGCGGGGAGCTGTTTTTT

d_call: TRBD1
j_call: TRBJ2-5
v_call: TRBV7-9
clone_size: NA
cdr3_aa: CASSLAGTGGDF
cdr3_nt: TGTGCCAGCAGCTTAGCTGGGACAGGCGGAGACTTC

d_call: NA
j_call: TRBJ1-5
v_call: TRBV28
clone_size: few
cdr3_aa: CASSATGAGNQPQHF
cdr3_nt: TGTGCCAGCAGTGCAACAGGAGCAGGCAATCAGCCCCAGCATTTT

d_call: TRBD2
j_call: TRBJ2-3
v_call: TRBV5-4
clone_size: NA
cdr3_aa: CASALAGTDTQYF
cdr3_nt: TGTGCCAGCGCCCTAGCGGGCACAGATACGCAGTATTTT

d_call: TRBD2
j_call: TRBJ2-1
v_call: TRBV29-1
clone_size: few
cdr3_aa: CSVGVTSGWDEQFF
cdr3_nt: TGCAGCGTCGGGGTTACTAGCGGGTGGGATGAGCAGTTCTTC

d_call: TRBD2
j_call: TRBJ2-3
v_call: TRBV29-1
clone_size: few
cdr3_aa: CSVEAGTSGRGEDTQYF
cdr3_nt: TGCAGCGTTGAAGCGGGGACTAGCGGGAGAGGTGAGGATACGCAGTATTTT